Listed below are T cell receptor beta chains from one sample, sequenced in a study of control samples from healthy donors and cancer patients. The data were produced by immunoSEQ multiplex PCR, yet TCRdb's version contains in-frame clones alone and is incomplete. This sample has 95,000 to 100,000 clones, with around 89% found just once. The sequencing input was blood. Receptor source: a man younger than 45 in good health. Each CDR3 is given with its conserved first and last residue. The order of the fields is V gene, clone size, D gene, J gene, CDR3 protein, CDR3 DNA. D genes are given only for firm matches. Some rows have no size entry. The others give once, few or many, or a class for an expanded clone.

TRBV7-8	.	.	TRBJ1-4	CASSWDREGDATNEKLFF	TGTGCCAGCAGCTGGGACCGGGAGGGGGATGCAACTAATGAAAAACTGTTTTTT
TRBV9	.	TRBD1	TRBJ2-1	CASSAKSGQGLYNEQFF	TGTGCCAGCAGCGCAAAGTCGGGACAGGGGTTATACAATGAGCAGTTCTTC
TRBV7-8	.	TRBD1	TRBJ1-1	CASSLTGVRAPAFF	TGTGCCAGCAGCTTAACAGGGGTTCGAGCGCCAGCTTTCTTT
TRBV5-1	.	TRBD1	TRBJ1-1	CASSRTGTGVLNTEAFF	TGCGCCAGCAGCCGGACGGGTACAGGGGTTTTAAACACTGAAGCTTTCTTT
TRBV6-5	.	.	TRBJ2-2	CASSYGTGELFF	TGTGCCAGCAGCTACGGGACCGGGGAGCTGTTTTTT
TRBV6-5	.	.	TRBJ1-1	CASSYSRSGTEAFF	TGTGCCAGCAGTTACTCGCGGTCGGGCACTGAAGCTTTCTTT
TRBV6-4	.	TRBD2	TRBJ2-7	CASSEREGPYEQYF	TGTGCCAGCAGTGAGCGGGAGGGCCCCTACGAGCAGTACTTC
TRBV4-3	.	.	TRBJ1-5	CASSQGQGNQPQHF	TGCGCCAGCAGCCAAGGCCAGGGCAATCAGCCCCAGCATTTT
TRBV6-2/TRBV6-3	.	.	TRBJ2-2	CASSYPSWLRDGTGELFF	TGTGCCAGCAGTTACCCAAGTTGGCTGCGGGATGGCACCGGGGAGCTGTTTTTT
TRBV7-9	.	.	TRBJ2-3	CASSLSGFTDTQYF	TGTGCCAGCAGCTTATCGGGATTCACAGATACGCAGTATTTT
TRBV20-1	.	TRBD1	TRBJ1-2	CSASAGTGNTF	TGCAGTGCTAGCGCCGGGACAGGGAACACCTTC
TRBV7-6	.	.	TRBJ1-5	CASSSTGGRPYSNQPQHF	TGTGCCAGCAGCTCCACTGGCGGGCGGCCATATAGCAATCAGCCCCAGCATTTT
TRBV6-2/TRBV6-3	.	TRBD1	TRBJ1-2	CASSSRFRGTGDYGYTF	TGTGCCAGCAGTAGCCGCTTTCGCGGGACAGGGGACTATGGCTACACCTTC
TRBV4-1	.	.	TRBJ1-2	CASSHPGGYGYTF	TGCGCCAGCAGCCATCCCGGTGGCTATGGCTACACCTTC
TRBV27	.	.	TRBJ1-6	CASSFVGKAYNSPLHF	TGTGCCAGCAGTTTTGTTGGGAAGGCATATAATTCACCCCTCCACTTT
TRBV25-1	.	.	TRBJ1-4	CASSEYGGFENEKLFF	TGTGCCAGCAGTGAATATGGAGGGTTCGAAAATGAAAAACTGTTTTTT
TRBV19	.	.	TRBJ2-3	CASSIMDTQYF	TGTGCCAGTAGTATTATGGATACGCAGTATTTT
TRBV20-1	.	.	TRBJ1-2	CSASGGEGGYTF	TGCAGTGCTAGTGGAGGGGAAGGTGGCTACACCTTC
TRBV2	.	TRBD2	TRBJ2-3	CASLVREGPTDTQYF	TGTGCCAGCTTAGTTCGGGAGGGACCCACAGATACGCAGTATTTT
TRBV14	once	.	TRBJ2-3	CASSQDPRPYTDTQYF	TGTGCCAGCAGCCAAGATCCCAGGCCCTACACAGATACGCAGTATTTT
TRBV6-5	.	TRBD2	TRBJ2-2	CASSYRGLATGELFF	TGTGCCAGCAGTTACCGAGGACTAGCGACCGGGGAGCTGTTTTTT
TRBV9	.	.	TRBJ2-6	CASSPWSGANVLTF	TGTGCCAGCAGCCCGTGGTCTGGGGCCAACGTCCTGACTTTC
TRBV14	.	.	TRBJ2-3	CASSQGGLADSTDTQYF	TGTGCCAGCAGCCAAGGCGGTCTCGCGGATAGCACAGATACGCAGTATTTT
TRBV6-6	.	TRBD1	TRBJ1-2	CASRSGQGSNYGYTF	TGTGCCAGCAGATCCGGACAGGGGTCTAACTATGGCTACACCTTC
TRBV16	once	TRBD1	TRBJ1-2	CASSQWAGGQKNYGYTF	TGTGCCAGCAGCCAATGGGCCGGGGGACAGAAAAACTATGGCTACACCTTC
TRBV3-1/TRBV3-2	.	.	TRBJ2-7	CASSQEGLGSYEQYF	TGTGCCAGCAGCCAAGAGGGCTTAGGTTCCTACGAGCAGTACTTC
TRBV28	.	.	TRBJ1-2	CASSVRGGYGYTF	TGTGCCAGCAGCGTCAGGGGAGGGTATGGCTACACCTTC
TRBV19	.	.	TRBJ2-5	CASSISGGGSRETQYF	TGTGCCAGTAGTATATCAGGGGGCGGGAGTCGAGAGACCCAGTACTTC